These 8 T cell receptor beta chains originate from one sample sequenced in a study of T cells in narcolepsy. Only in-frame clones appear in the TCRdb table, and some are missing; sequencing was by immunoSEQ multiplex PCR. The table has about 27,000 clones, around 78% seen once. Sequences were obtained from CD45RA- memory CD4+ T cells from PBMCs. Receptor source: a human donor with narcolepsy.

This clone was picked up one time. The chain couples TRBV5-1 to TRBJ1-2, with 7 bases identical to TRBD1. Germline values: CDR1 SGHRS, CDR2 YFSETQ. J was trimmed by 7 bases and V by 0 bases; bases with no gene match: 0. The CDR3 spans 12 residues. The CDR3 spells CASSLDRGGYTF. As DNA, the CDR3 is TGCGCCAGCAGCTTGGACAGGGGTGGCTACACCTTC.

V gene TRBV6-6 combines with J gene TRBJ2-5; 9 nucleotides align to TRBD2. The CDR3 loop spans 15 amino acids. Germline V lookup: CDR1 MNHNY, CDR2 SVGAGI (reference sequence). V was pared by 8 bases and J by 9 bases, with 16 bases of the junction left unmatched. The CDR3 DNA reads TGTGCCAGCGGAGGGGGACTAGCAAAAGGGATGCCCCAGTACTTC. This codes for CASGGGLAKGMPQYF.

The genes are TRBV7-3 and TRBJ2-5; no firm D call. With 1 base removed from V and 4 bases from J, the gap between germline ends came to 7 bases. Looked up from germline, CDR1 is SGHTA and CDR2 is FQGTGA. The CDR3 spans 13 residues. The CDR3 coding sequence is TGTGCCAGCAGCTTAAGGTGGGGAGAGACCCAGTACTTC. Protein: CASSLRWGETQYF.

This chain uses TRBV6-1 with TRBJ2-7; D might be TRBD1 (5 bases). V was cut by 0 bases and J by 3 bases, with 9 bases left in between. The CDR3 covers 14 residues. Germline CDR1 and CDR2: MNHNS and SASEGT. CDR3 protein: CASSEAGQGYEQYF. Here the CDR3 DNA reads TGTGCCAGCAGTGAAGCAGGGCAGGGCTACGAGCAGTACTTC.

A word on this clone: Within the sample, other DNA sequences also encode this same CDR3. V and J are TRBV18 and TRBJ1-2, with 10 positions matching TRBD1. CDR1 KGHSH and CDR2 LQKENI come from the germline V gene. The CDR3 has 15 amino acids. V dropped 2 bases and J dropped 3; count of bases not matched to a gene: 3. CDR3: CASSPNGQGDYGYTF. CDR3 coding DNA: TGTGCCAGCTCACCAAATGGACAGGGGGACTATGGCTACACCTTC. Using reference TRBV18 and TRBJ1-2 for the parts outside the CDR3, the full variable domain is NAGVMQNPRHLVRRRGQEARLRCSPMKGHSHVYWYRQLPEEGLKFMVYLQKENIIDESGMPKERFSAEFPKEGPSILRIQQVVRGDSAAYFCASSPNGQGDYGYTFGSGTRLTVV.

The V gene is TRBV5-6, the J gene TRBJ2-5; tentative D call: TRBD1 (6 bases). V was clipped by 4 bases and J by 7 bases, with 17 bases between them. The CDR3 is 14 residues long. Per germline, CDR1 SGHDT and CDR2 YYEEEE. CDR3: CASSLPGTLVTQYF. Written as DNA, the CDR3 is TGTGCCAGCAGCCTACCCGGGACACTGGTGACCCAGTACTTC.

The chain has TRBV5-1 and TRBJ1-4; tentatively, D is TRBD1 (5 bases). Germline V lookup: CDR1 SGHRS, CDR2 YFSETQ. There are 14 residues in the CDR3. The V end lost 0 bases, the J end lost 8 bases, and 11 bases lay between the germline ends. This CDR3 reads CASSLDRLGEKLFF. The CDR3 DNA is TGCGCCAGCAGCTTGGACAGGCTAGGAGAAAAACTGTTTTTT. The variable domain in full, with the rest retrieved from reference TRBV5-1 and TRBJ1-4, is KAGVTQTPRYLIKTRGQQVTLSCSPISGHRSVSWYQQTPGQGLQFLFEYFSETQRNKGNFPGRFSGRQFSNSRSEMNVSTLELGDSALYLCASSLDRLGEKLFFGSGTQLSVL.

This sequence joins TRBV7-2 and TRBJ1-6; D is undetermined. The CDR3 spans 19 residues. The V gene's germline CDR1 is SGHTA and CDR2 FQGNSA. V was cut by 5 bases and J by 5 bases, with 25 bases left in between. CDR3 sequence (DNA): TGTGCCAGCAGCCCTATCTCAGTGTACCTACTAAGGGATAATTCACCCCTCCACTTT. Translating gives CASSPISVYLLRDNSPLHF.